This T cell receptor (beta chain) was recorded in a study of blood T cells in healthy people across ages. The CDR3 totals 12 residues. The V end was cut by 7 bases, the J end by 9 bases, with 15 bases between. The germline gives CDR1 MNHEY, CDR2 SVGAGI. A sample-barcoded 5' primer and a J-beta primer mix were used in a second PCR of roughly 7 to 11 cycles. Through a template-switch adaptor with 12 random nucleotides, each cDNA molecule received a tag. TCRdb re-analysed the 5' RACE reads in MiXCR, keeping a single row per CDR3 protein. Of about 1.4 million distinct CDR3 sequences listed, approximately 59% were seen once; the top ten hold 5.5% to 8%. The table lists this clonotype with a few counts.

The chain links TRBV6-5 to TRBJ1-1; D not resolved. The receptor was isolated from a man aged 18 to 29 in good health. The source material was blood. The CDR3 DNA reads as TGTGCCAGCAACAGACAAGGACCCCAAGCTTTCTTT. Translating gives CASNRQGPQAFF.